These T cell receptor beta chains were read from a single sample in a study of blood T cell repertoires in COVID-19. Profiling relied on immunoSEQ multiplex PCR, and the TCRdb table lists in-frame clones only, not all of them. Of about 190,000 clones in the sample, around 91% were seen once. Sequencing input: peripheral blood. Source of these receptors: a man over 45 with acute or convalescent COVID-19. CDR3s include the opening cysteine and the closing phenylalanine or tryptophan. D genes are given only for firm matches. The size of a clone is reported for some rows only, either as once, few or many, or as a class for expanded clones.

TRBD1,TRBJ1-2,TRBV5-1,NA,CASSPGTAGLRYGYTF,TGCGCCAGCAGCCCGGGGACAGCCGGCTTGAGGTATGGCTACACCTTC
NA,TRBJ1-2,TRBV30,NA,CAWAQVSSYGYTF,TGTGCCTGGGCGCAGGTAAGCAGCTATGGCTACACCTTC
NA,TRBJ1-6,TRBV20-1,NA,CSARRGTLHF,TGCAGTGCTAGACGGGGGACCCTCCACTTT
NA,TRBJ2-2,TRBV19,once,CASSRQGGANTGELFF,TGTGCCAGTAGCCGGCAGGGTGGGGCAAACACCGGGGAGCTGTTTTTT
NA,TRBJ1-6,TRBV4-3,NA,CASSQEYPADLHF,TGCGCCAGCAGCCAAGAATATCCCGCGGACCTCCACTTT
TRBD1,TRBJ2-1,TRBV7-2,NA,CASSSGTGGYNEQFF,TGTGCCAGCAGCTCCGGGACAGGGGGATACAATGAGCAGTTCTTC
TRBD1,TRBJ2-7,TRBV5-4,NA,CASSQQGSYEQYF,TGTGCCAGCAGTCAACAGGGGTCCTACGAGCAGTACTTC
NA,TRBJ1-2,TRBV28,NA,CASTTGENYGYTF,TGTGCCAGCACAACGGGAGAGAATTATGGCTACACCTTC
TRBD1,TRBJ1-2,TRBV6-6,NA,CASRPDRGGYGYTF,TGTGCCAGCAGACCCGACAGGGGAGGTTATGGCTACACCTTC
TRBD2,TRBJ2-1,TRBV5-4,NA,CASSLAGGRLNEQFF,TGTGCCAGCAGCTTGGCGGGCGGGAGACTCAATGAGCAGTTCTTC
NA,TRBJ2-2,TRBV7-9,NA,CASSFGGLNTGELFF,TGTGCCAGCAGCTTCGGGGGGCTGAACACCGGGGAGCTGTTTTTT
NA,TRBJ1-1,TRBV15,NA,CATSRVPGSTEAFF,TGTGCCACCAGCAGAGTCCCCGGGAGCACTGAAGCTTTCTTT
TRBD1,TRBJ1-2,TRBV3-1/TRBV3-2,NA,CASSPSQGGNGYTF,TGTGCCAGCAGCCCCTCCCAGGGGGGTAATGGCTACACCTTC
TRBD1,TRBJ2-2,TRBV5-4,NA,CASSPGQGINTGELFF,TGTGCCAGCAGCCCTGGACAGGGTATTAACACCGGGGAGCTGTTTTTT
NA,TRBJ2-7,TRBV18,NA,CASSPRAAATITAYEQYF,TGTGCCAGCTCACCACGCGCCGCAGCGACTATAACCGCCTACGAGCAGTACTTC
NA,TRBJ2-3,TRBV7-8,NA,CASSLNRVTDTQYF,TGTGCCAGCAGCCTCAACAGGGTGACAGATACGCAGTATTTT
NA,TRBJ1-1,TRBV28,NA,CASSLGGDTEAFF,TGTGCCAGCAGTTTAGGGGGGGATACTGAAGCTTTCTTT
TRBD1,TRBJ2-6,TRBV5-1,once,CASSYGQGGGANVLTF,TGCGCCAGCAGCTATGGACAGGGTGGAGGGGCCAACGTCCTGACTTTC
NA,TRBJ1-2,TRBV29-1,NA,CSVAEQGWGYGYTF,TGCAGCGTTGCCGAACAGGGATGGGGCTATGGCTACACCTTC
NA,TRBJ2-1,TRBV24-1,few,CATSGGISYNEQFF,TGTGCCACCTCTGGGGGCATATCCTACAATGAGCAGTTCTTC
TRBD2,TRBJ2-1,TRBV5-1,NA,CASSLVLAGASEQFF,TGCGCCAGCAGCTTGGTGCTAGCGGGAGCAAGTGAGCAGTTCTTC
TRBD1,TRBJ1-2,TRBV11-2,few,CASSLADRGNGYTF,TGTGCCAGCAGCTTAGCGGACAGGGGCAATGGCTACACCTTC
NA,TRBJ1-1,TRBV18,NA,CASSPLTAVSGGTEAFF,TGTGCCAGCTCACCACTAACAGCCGTCAGCGGTGGAACTGAAGCTTTCTTT
NA,TRBJ1-2,TRBV7-3,NA,CASSPNAAGAGGYTF,TGTGCCAGCAGCCCCAACGCCGCAGGGGCCGGTGGCTACACCTTC
NA,TRBJ1-4,TRBV25-1,NA,CASSELGRGWEKLFF,TGTGCCAGCAGTGAATTAGGGAGGGGTTGGGAAAAACTGTTTTTT
TRBD1,TRBJ1-5,TRBV19,NA,CASSSWDRGEGNQPQHF,TGTGCCAGTAGTTCCTGGGACAGGGGAGAAGGCAATCAGCCCCAGCATTTT
NA,TRBJ1-1,TRBV11-2,once,CASSLDLTGLNTEAFF,TGTGCCAGCAGCTTAGATCTAACAGGGTTGAACACTGAAGCTTTCTTT
TRBD1,TRBJ1-2,TRBV29-1,NA,CSVEDREDRLGYGYTF,TGCAGCGTTGAAGATAGGGAGGACAGGCTGGGCTATGGCTACACCTTC
NA,TRBJ1-2,TRBV15,NA,CATSITGKSYGYTF,TGTGCCACCAGCATCACAGGGAAATCCTATGGCTACACCTTC
TRBD1,TRBJ1-4,TRBV5-1,NA,CASTWTGNEKLFF,TGCGCCAGCACCTGGACAGGGAATGAAAAACTGTTTTTT
NA,TRBJ1-5,TRBV28,NA,CASSLVQGLQGQPQHF,TGTGCCAGCAGTTTAGTTCAGGGGCTGCAGGGTCAGCCCCAGCATTTT
TRBD1,TRBJ2-1,TRBV27,NA,CASSVFRKQGNEQFF,TGTGCCAGCAGTGTTTTCAGAAAACAGGGGAATGAGCAGTTCTTC
NA,TRBJ2-2,TRBV4-3,NA,CASSQNSVVTGELFF,TGCGCCAGCAGCCAAAATAGTGTGGTAACCGGGGAGCTGTTTTTT
TRBD1,TRBJ2-7,TRBV11-2,NA,CASSLNRDRAYEQYF,TGTGCCAGCAGCTTAAATAGGGACAGGGCCTACGAGCAGTACTTC
NA,TRBJ2-2,TRBV11-3,NA,CASSLGGLHNGELFF,TGTGCCAGCAGCTTAGGGGGACTCCACAACGGGGAGCTGTTTTTT
TRBD1,TRBJ2-1,TRBV7-3,once,CASSFDDRARGEQFF,TGTGCCAGCAGCTTCGATGACAGGGCCCGGGGTGAGCAGTTCTTC
NA,TRBJ1-6,TRBV6-1,NA,CASSEPSTNDSPLHF,TGTGCCAGCAGTGAACCGAGTACGAATGATTCACCCCTCCACTTT
TRBD1,TRBJ1-5,TRBV18,once,CASSTGENQPQHF,TGTGCCAGCTCAACAGGGGAGAATCAGCCCCAGCATTTT